A selection of T cell receptor beta chains follows, all from one sample in a study of beta chain features in type 1 diabetes. Libraries were prepared by immunoSEQ multiplex PCR; TCRdb keeps only in-frame clonotypes and omits some of them. Of 810,000 or so clones in the sample, around a sixth were seen once. The sample taken for sequencing was naive CD4+ T cells from blood. The receptors come from a young woman in good health. Both conserved end residues are part of each CDR3. The order of the fields is D gene, J gene, clone size, V gene, CDR3 DNA, CDR3 protein. D genes are given only for firm matches. For some rows the clone size is stated as once, few or many, or as a class when expanded; others skip it.

-	TRBJ2-1	-	TRBV7-7	TGTGCTAGCAGCTTAATGCTAGATTCTGAGCAGTTCTTC	CASSLMLDSEQFF
-	TRBJ2-5	few	TRBV18	TGTGCCAGCTCTCCTCGATACGGGATGACCGCCAGGGAGACCCAGTACTTC	CASSPRYGMTARETQYF
TRBD1	TRBJ1-1	few	TRBV19	TGTGCCAGTAGTGGAACCTCGACAGGGACTGAAGCTTTCTTT	CASSGTSTGTEAFF
-	TRBJ2-7	few	TRBV28	TGTGCCAGCAGTTTTGTGGGCTACGTGCAGTACTTC	CASSFVGYVQYF
TRBD1	TRBJ2-2	-	TRBV28	TGTGCCAGTAAGACAGGGGGTACGAACACCGGGGAGCTGTTTTTT	CASKTGGTNTGELFF
TRBD1	TRBJ1-2	-	TRBV14	TGTGCCAGCAGCCCCAGGGGGTCCATTAACTATGGCTACACCTTC	CASSPRGSINYGYTF
-	TRBJ2-1	few	TRBV29-1	TGCAGCGTCAAGGGGGAAAGTTCCGGGACGGCTTTCTGGGGGTACAATGAGCAGTTCTTC	CSVKGESSGTAFWGYNEQFF
TRBD1	TRBJ2-7	-	TRBV6-5	TGTGCCAGCCGCGGACAGGGGGTCTACGAGCAGTACTTC	CASRGQGVYEQYF
-	TRBJ2-1	few	TRBV18	TGTGCCAGCTCACCACCGAGCAGGGTCGCCTACAATGAGCAGTTCTTC	CASSPPSRVAYNEQFF
-	TRBJ1-2	-	TRBV11-2	TGTGCCAGCAGCTTTGGATCCGGTGGCTACACCTTC	CASSFGSGGYTF
-	TRBJ2-7	-	TRBV15	TGTGCCACCAGCAGAGATACAAAGTACGAGCAGTACTTC	CATSRDTKYEQYF
-	TRBJ1-3	few	TRBV4-3	TGCGCCAGCAGCCAAGATCGCGGCCCCTGGTACACCATATATTTT	CASSQDRGPWYTIYF
-	TRBJ2-3	many	TRBV2	TGTGCCAGCAGTGAGACGGATACGCAGTATTTT	CASSETDTQYF
-	TRBJ2-3	few	TRBV4-2	TGTGCCAGCAGCCAAGAAGGGCCCTATAGCACAGATACGCAGTATTTT	CASSQEGPYSTDTQYF
-	TRBJ1-2	-	TRBV7-8	TGTGCCAGCAGCTTAGCGCCAGGGAACTATGGCTACACCTTC	CASSLAPGNYGYTF
-	TRBJ1-3	-	TRBV19	TGTGCCACCGGATGGGGTTCAAACACCATATATTTT	CATGWGSNTIYF
-	TRBJ1-1	-	TRBV7-2	TGTGCCAGCAGCTTAGCCGGAGTTAAGAGGGTGAACACTGAAGCTTTCTTT	CASSLAGVKRVNTEAFF
-	TRBJ2-5	once	TRBV11-2	TGTGCCAGCAGCATAAAACCCCGCGGGGCCTACCAAGAGACCCAGTACTTC	CASSIKPRGAYQETQYF
TRBD2	TRBJ2-1	-	TRBV5-8	TGTGCCAGCAGCTTGGAACTAGCGCTGAATGAGCAGTTCTTC	CASSLELALNEQFF
-	TRBJ1-1	-	TRBV19	TGTGCCAGTAGTATGTTCTTCGTGACTGGAAACACTGAAGCTTTCTTT	CASSMFFVTGNTEAFF
-	TRBJ2-5	-	TRBV28	TGTGCCAGCAGTCCACCACGACAGGGAGGTGGGACCCAGTACTTC	CASSPPRQGGGTQYF
-	TRBJ1-2	once	TRBV11-2	TGTGCCAGCAGATTTGGCCAACCAGGGGATGGCTACACCTTC	CASRFGQPGDGYTF
-	TRBJ2-5	-	TRBV7-6	TGTGCCAGCAGCTTGGTGATTTTAGAGACCCAGTACTTC	CASSLVILETQYF
TRBD1	TRBJ2-1	-	TRBV10-2	TGCGCCAGCACTGGGGACAGGCCCTACAATGAGCAGTTCTTC	CASTGDRPYNEQFF
TRBD1	TRBJ2-7	-	TRBV7-2	TGTGCCAGCAGCATTCACAGGGGTGGTCCTTCTGGGGAGCAGTACTTC	CASSIHRGGPSGEQYF
-	TRBJ2-7	few	TRBV7-8	TGTGCCAGCAGCTTACTACCGTCCAGGGACTACGAGCAGTACTTC	CASSLLPSRDYEQYF
-	TRBJ2-7	few	TRBV5-1	TGCGCCAGCAGCTTGAGTGCGGTCTCCTACGAGCAGTACTTC	CASSLSAVSYEQYF
TRBD1	TRBJ2-3	-	TRBV18	TGTGCCAGCTCACCAAGGGGACAGGACACAGATACGCAGTATTTT	CASSPRGQDTDTQYF
-	TRBJ1-5	-	TRBV27	TGTGCCAGCTCAGAGGTAGCAAGGCAGCCCCAGCATTTT	CASSEVARQPQHF